This T cell receptor (beta chain) is drawn from a study of cytomegalovirus exposure and HLA in healthy donors. Overall study: Membership in the Caucasian-associated ancestry cluster was found for around four fifths of approximately 430 genotyped donors. Findings and caveats of the study: Only CMV serostatus was available as immune exposure information.

CDR3 length equals 13 residues. Trimming removed 2 bases at V and 8 bases at J, with 12 bases between. The germline V gene has CDR1 MNHEY and CDR2 SMNVEV (reference sequence). Comments on this clone: Antigen unknown.

Amplification used 60 Vbeta primers and 13 Jbeta primers. Measured with immunoSEQ multiplex PCR; TCRdb has only the in-frame clones, and not every one. Here the sample spans under 120,000 clones, about 80% being singletons. The chain joins TRBV27 to TRBJ1-2; D unresolved. Sequencing was carried out using PBMCs. This clonotype was obtained from a man in his fifties in good health and CMV-seropositive. CDR3 in DNA: TGTGCCAGCAGTTTAGGGGTGGGAGGAGGCTACACCTTC. Protein sequence: CASSLGVGGGYTF.